This T cell receptor (beta chain) was recorded in a study of type 1 regulatory T cells. Study context: This in vitro CD4 product, T-allo10, is enriched for Tr1 cells and alloantigen-specific. Findings of the study overall: Compared with non-type 1 regulatory T cells, type 1 regulatory T cells showed a more restricted TCR repertoire.

This clonotype was seen a few times. Its antigen is currently unknown. The CDR3 has 16 amino acids. CDR1 is SGHRS, CDR2 YFSETQ, per germline. The V end was cut by 0 bases, the J end by 0 bases, with 11 bases between. TCRdb itself ran the reads through MiXCR, one entry per CDR3 protein. The table includes over 5,000 distinct CDR3 sequences, roughly 24% detected once. Sequenced sample: cultured type 1 regulatory T (Tr1) cells, either the whole culture or a sorted fraction (not recorded which). The sequence was collected from a human donor in good health. The chain links TRBV5-1 to TRBJ2-3; possibly TRBD1 or TRBD2 for D (6 bases each). For the CDR3, the DNA is TGCGCCAGCAGCTTGGTCGGGGGCCTTAGCACAGATACGCAGTATTTT. Its translation is CASSLVGGLSTDTQYF.